This record covers a single TCR beta chain. Its antigen is unknown. RNA was extracted from bulk tissue without any cell sorting. TCRbeta libraries were built with three rounds of nested PCR, modified from ARM-PCR. TCRdb re-called the multiplex PCR reads through MiXCR, storing one row per CDR3 protein. Among under 250,000 distinct CDR3 sequences listed, 70% to 75% were seen once. This entry comes from a study of tumor and adjacent non-tumor tissue in lung cancer. Study-level points and caveats: Compared with tumor, normal lung showed significantly lower TCR diversity.

V shed 5 bases and J shed 3 bases, with 10 bases lying between them. Germline V lookup: CDR1 MNHEY, CDR2 SVGEGT. The CDR3 is 13 residues long. This chain joins TRBV6-2 or TRBV6-3 and TRBJ1-1; D not certain. The origin of this receptor is a man aged 55 to 70 with non-small cell lung cancer. The source material was lung tumor tissue. CDR3 sequence reads: CASSGEMDTEAFF. The CDR3 region has the DNA TGTGCCAGCAGTGGGGAGATGGACACTGAAGCTTTCTTT.